This T cell receptor beta chain was captured in a study of blood T cell repertoires in COVID-19. Clones were sequenced by immunoSEQ multiplex PCR, and TCRdb holds only the in-frame ones, with some missing. The sample records tens of thousands of clones, 82% being singletons. Trimming took 3 bases from V and 4 from J; bases not matched to a gene: 1. The CDR3 extends over 13 amino acids. In germline, CDR1 is MNHEY, CDR2 SMNVEV (reference sequence). The chain has TRBV27 and TRBJ2-7; TRBD1 aligns across 9 bases. This TCR was recovered from a human donor in a cohort sampled during active COVID-19. The material sequenced was peripheral blood. For the CDR3, the DNA is TGTGCCAGCAGTTTGGGGACAGGGTACGAGCAGTACTTC. It translates to CASSLGTGYEQYF.